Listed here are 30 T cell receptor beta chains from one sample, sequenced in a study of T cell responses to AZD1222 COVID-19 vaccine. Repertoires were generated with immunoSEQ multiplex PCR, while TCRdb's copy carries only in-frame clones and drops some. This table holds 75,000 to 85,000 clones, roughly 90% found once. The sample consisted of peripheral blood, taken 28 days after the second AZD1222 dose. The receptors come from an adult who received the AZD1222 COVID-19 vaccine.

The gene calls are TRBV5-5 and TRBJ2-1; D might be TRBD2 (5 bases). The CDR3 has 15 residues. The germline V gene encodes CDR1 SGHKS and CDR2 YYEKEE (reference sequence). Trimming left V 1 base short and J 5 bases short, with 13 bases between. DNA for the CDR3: TGTGCCAGCAGCTTGAAACTAGTTTTTAACAATGAGCAGTTCTTC. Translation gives CASSLKLVFNNEQFF.

CDR3 DNA: TGTGCCAGTAGTATAGCTCTAGCGGGGGGCGGTGGGCAGTTCTTC. It is translated as CASSIALAGGGGQFF. This rearrangement joins TRBV19 to TRBJ2-1, with 11 bases aligning to TRBD2. The CDR3 is 15 residues long. Looked up from germline, CDR1 is LNHDA and CDR2 is SQIVND (reference sequence). V shed 1 base, J shed 12 bases, and the junction held 8 bases outside the gene matches.

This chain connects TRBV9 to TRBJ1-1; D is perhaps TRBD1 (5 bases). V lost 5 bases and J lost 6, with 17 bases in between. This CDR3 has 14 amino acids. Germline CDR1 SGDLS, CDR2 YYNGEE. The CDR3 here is CASSLHPGAAEAFF. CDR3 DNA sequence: TGTGCCAGCAGTCTTCACCCTGGGGCAGCTGAAGCTTTCTTT.

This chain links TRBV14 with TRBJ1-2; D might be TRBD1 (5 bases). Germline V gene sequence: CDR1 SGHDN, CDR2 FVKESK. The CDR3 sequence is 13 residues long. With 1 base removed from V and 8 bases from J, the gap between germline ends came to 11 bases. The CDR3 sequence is CASSQGQGEGYTF. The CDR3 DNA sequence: TGTGCCAGCAGCCAAGGGCAGGGTGAAGGCTACACCTTC.

CDR3 region: CASSERTPWRDRGYEQYF. CDR3 DNA: TGTGCCAGCAGCGAGAGGACTCCGTGGCGGGACAGGGGGTACGAGCAGTACTTC. The chain has TRBV2 and TRBJ2-7; 11 bases map to TRBD1. Trimming took 6 bases from V and 4 from J; bases not matched to a gene: 17. The CDR3 covers 18 residues. In germline, CDR1 is SNHLY, CDR2 FYNNEI.

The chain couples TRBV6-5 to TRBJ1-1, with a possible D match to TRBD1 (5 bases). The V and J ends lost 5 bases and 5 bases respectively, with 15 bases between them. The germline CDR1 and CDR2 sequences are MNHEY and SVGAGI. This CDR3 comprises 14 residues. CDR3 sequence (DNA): TGTGCCAGCAGTCGTACCCAGGGTCGGACTGAAGCTTTCTTT. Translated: CASSRTQGRTEAFF.

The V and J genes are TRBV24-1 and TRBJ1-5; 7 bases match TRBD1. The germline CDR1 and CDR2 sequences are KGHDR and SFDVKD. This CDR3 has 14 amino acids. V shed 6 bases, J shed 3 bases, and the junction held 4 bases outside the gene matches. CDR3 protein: CATSPDRSNQPQHF. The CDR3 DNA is TGTGCCACCAGTCCGGACAGGTCCAATCAGCCCCAGCATTTT.

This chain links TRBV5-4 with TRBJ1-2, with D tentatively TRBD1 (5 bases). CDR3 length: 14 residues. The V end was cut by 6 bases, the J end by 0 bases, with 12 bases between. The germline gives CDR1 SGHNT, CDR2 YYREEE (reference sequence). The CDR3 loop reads CASNRGSTNYGYTF. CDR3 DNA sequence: TGTGCCAGCAATCGGGGGAGTACTAACTATGGCTACACCTTC.

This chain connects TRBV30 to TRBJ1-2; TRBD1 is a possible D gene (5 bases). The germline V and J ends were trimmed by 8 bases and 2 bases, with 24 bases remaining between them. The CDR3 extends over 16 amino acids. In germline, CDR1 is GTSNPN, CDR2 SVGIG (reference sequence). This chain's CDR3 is CAREDPSGSINYGYTF. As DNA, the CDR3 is TGTGCCCGAGAGGACCCGTCAGGGTCTATCAACTATGGCTACACCTTC.

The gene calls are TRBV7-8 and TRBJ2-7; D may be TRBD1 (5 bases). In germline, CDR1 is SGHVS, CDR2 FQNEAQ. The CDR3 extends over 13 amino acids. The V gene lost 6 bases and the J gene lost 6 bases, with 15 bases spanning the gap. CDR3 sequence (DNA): TGTGCCAGCAGTAGAGAAACAGGACGCGAGCAGTACTTC. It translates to CASSRETGREQYF.

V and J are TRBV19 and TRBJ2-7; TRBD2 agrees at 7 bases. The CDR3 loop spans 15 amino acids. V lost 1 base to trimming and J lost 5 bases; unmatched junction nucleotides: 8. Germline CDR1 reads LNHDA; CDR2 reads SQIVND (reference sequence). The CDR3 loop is CASSIVPTSVHEQYF. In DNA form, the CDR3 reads TGTGCCAGTAGTATAGTCCCCACTAGCGTCCACGAGCAGTACTTC.

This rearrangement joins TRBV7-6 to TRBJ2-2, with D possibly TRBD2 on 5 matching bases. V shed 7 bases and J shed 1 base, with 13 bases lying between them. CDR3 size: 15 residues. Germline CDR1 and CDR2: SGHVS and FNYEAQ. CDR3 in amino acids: CASTLRTVNTGELFF. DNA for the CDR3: TGTGCCAGCACCCTCCGGACTGTGAACACCGGGGAGCTGTTTTTT.

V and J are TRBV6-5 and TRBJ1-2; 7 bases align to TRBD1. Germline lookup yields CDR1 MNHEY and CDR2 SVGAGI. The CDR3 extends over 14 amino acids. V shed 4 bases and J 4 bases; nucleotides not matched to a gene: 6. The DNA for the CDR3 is TGTGCCAGCAGTTCATGGGACAGAGTCTATGGCTACACCTTC. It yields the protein CASSSWDRVYGYTF.

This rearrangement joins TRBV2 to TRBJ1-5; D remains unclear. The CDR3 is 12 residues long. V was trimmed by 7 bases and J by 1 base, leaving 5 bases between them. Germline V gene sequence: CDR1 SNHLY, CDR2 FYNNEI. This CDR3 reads CASTRSNQPQHF. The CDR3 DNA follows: TGTGCCAGCACCAGAAGCAATCAGCCCCAGCATTTT.

In DNA form, the CDR3 reads TGCGCCAGCAGCTTGAGACTAGCGGGGGCCTCCACAGATACGCAGTATTTT. It encodes CASSLRLAGASTDTQYF. V usage is TRBV5-1 and J usage is TRBJ2-3; 12 nucleotides align to TRBD2. Germline assignment: CDR1 SGHRS and CDR2 YFSETQ. Trimming took 1 base from V and 2 from J; bases not matched to a gene: 5. This CDR3 comprises 17 residues.

CDR3 DNA sequence: TGTGCCAGCAGCGATTCAGGCAACTATGGCTACACCTTC. The encoded protein is CASSDSGNYGYTF. The chain couples TRBV5-8 to TRBJ1-2; D remains ambiguous. V lost 4 bases and J lost 2, with 9 bases in between. The CDR3 contains 13 residues. CDR1 SGHTS and CDR2 YDEGEE come from the germline V gene. Together with reference TRBV5-8 and TRBJ1-2, the CDR3 gives the full variable domain: EAGVTQSPTHLIKTRGQQATLRCSPISGHTSVYWYQQALGLGLQFLLWYDEGEERNRGNFPPRFSGRQFPNYSSELNVNALELEDSALYLCASSDSGNYGYTFGSGTRLTVV.

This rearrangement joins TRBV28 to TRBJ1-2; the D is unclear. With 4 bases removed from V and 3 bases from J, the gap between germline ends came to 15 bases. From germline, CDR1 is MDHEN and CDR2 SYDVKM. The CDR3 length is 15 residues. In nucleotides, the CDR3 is TGTGCCAGCAGTTACCAAGGGCCCGTCCACTATGGCTACACCTTC. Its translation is CASSYQGPVHYGYTF.

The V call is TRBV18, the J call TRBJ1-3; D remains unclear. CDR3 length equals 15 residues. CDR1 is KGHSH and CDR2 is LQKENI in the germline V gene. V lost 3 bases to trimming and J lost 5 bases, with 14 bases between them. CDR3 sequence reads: CASSPTADGRNTIYF. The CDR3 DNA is TGTGCCAGCTCACCGACGGCGGATGGTAGAAACACCATATATTTT.

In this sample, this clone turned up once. Here the CDR3 reads CASSDSGQGNQPQHF. Here the CDR3 DNA reads TGTGCCAGCAGTGACTCGGGACAGGGCAATCAGCCCCAGCATTTT. V and J are TRBV6-4 and TRBJ1-5, with TRBD1 identical over 8 bases. With V trimmed by 0 bases and J by 2 bases, 0 bases remained unmatched. The CDR3 covers 15 residues. CDR1 and CDR2 from the germline V gene are MRHNA and SNTAGT.

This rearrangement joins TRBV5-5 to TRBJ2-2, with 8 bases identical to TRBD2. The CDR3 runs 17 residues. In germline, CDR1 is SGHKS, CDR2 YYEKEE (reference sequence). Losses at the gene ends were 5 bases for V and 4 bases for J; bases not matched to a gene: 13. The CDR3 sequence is CASRPDWAGGGTGELFF. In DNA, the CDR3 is TGTGCCAGCAGGCCCGACTGGGCGGGGGGTGGCACCGGGGAGCTGTTTTTT. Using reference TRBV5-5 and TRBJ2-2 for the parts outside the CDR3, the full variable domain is DAGVTQSPTHLIKTRGQQVTLRCSPISGHKSVSWYQQVLGQGPQFIFQYYEKEERGRGNFPDRFSARQFPNYSSELNVNALLLGDSALYLCASRPDWAGGGTGELFFGEGSRLTVL.

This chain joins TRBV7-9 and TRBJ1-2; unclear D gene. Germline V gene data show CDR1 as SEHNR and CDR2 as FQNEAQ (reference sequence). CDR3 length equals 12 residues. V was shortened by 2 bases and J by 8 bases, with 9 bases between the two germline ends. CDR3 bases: TGTGCCAGCAGCTTAAATATGCGCGGCTACACCTTC. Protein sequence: CASSLNMRGYTF. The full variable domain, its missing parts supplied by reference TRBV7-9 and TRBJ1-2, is DTGVSQNPRHKITKRGQNVTFRCDPISEHNRLYWYRQTLGQGPEFLTYFQNEAQLEKSRLLSDRFSAERPKGSFSTLEIQRTEQGDSAMYLCASSLNMRGYTFGSGTRLTVV.

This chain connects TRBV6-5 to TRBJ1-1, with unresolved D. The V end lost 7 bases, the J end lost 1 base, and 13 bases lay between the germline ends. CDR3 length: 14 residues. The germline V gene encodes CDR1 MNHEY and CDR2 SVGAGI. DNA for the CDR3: TGTGCCAGCACCCCGAGGATCAAGAACACTGAAGCTTTCTTT. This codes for CASTPRIKNTEAFF.

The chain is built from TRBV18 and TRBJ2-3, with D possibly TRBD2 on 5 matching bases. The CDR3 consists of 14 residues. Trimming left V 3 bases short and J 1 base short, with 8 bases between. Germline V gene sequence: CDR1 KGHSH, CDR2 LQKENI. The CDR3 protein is CASSPEGRTDTQYF. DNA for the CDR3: TGTGCCAGCTCACCTGAGGGCCGCACAGATACGCAGTATTTT.

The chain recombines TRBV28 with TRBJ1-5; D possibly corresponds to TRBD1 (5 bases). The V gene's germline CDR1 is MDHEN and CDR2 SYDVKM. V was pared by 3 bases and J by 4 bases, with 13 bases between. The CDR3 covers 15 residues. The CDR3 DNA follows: TGTGCCAGCAGTTTTACGGGACGGCGTAATCAGCCCCAGCATTTT. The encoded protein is CASSFTGRRNQPQHF. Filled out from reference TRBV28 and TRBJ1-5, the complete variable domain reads DVKVTQSSRYLVKRTGEKVFLECVQDMDHENMFWYRQDPGLGLRLIYFSYDVKMKEKGDIPEGYSVSREKKERFSLILESASTNQTSMYLCASSFTGRRNQPQHFGDGTRLSIL.

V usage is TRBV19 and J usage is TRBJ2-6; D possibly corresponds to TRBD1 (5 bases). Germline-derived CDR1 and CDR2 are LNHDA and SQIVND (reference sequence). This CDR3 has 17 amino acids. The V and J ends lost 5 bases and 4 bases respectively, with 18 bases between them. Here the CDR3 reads CASSYGPKGSGANVLTF. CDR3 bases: TGTGCCAGTAGTTATGGACCGAAGGGGTCGGGGGCCAACGTCCTGACTTTC.

CDR3 residues: CASSQRLGVAEAFF. The CDR3, as DNA: TGTGCCAGCAGCCAACGGCTGGGGGTGGCTGAAGCTTTCTTT. The chain employs TRBV2 and TRBJ1-1; D is perhaps TRBD1 (5 bases). CDR1 is SNHLY and CDR2 is FYNNEI in the germline V gene. The V gene lost 6 bases and the J gene lost 6 bases, with 17 bases spanning the gap. The CDR3 is 14 amino acids.

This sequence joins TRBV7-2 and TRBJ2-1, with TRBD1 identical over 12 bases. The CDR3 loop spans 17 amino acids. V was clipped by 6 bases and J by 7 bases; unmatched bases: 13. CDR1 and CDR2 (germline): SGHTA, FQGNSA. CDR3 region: CASSSYSGTGGGNEQFF. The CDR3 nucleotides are TGTGCCAGCAGTTCATATAGTGGGACAGGGGGCGGGAATGAGCAGTTCTTC.

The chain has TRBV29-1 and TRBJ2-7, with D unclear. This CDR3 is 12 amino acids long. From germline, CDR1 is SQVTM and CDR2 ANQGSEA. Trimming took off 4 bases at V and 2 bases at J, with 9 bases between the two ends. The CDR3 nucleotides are TGCAGCGTTGCTGGCGCCACCTACGAGCAGTACTTC. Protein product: CSVAGATYEQYF.

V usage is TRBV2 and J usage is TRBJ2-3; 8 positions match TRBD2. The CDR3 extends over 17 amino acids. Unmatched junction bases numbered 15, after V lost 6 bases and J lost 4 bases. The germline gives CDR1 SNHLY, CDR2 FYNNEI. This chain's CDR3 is CASRPGLVSSMADTQYF. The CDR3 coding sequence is TGTGCCAGCAGGCCGGGACTAGTTTCTTCAATGGCAGATACGCAGTATTTT.

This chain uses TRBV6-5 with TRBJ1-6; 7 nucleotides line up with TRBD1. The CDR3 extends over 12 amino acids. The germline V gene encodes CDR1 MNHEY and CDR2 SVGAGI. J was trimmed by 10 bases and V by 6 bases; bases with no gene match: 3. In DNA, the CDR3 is TGTGCCAGCAGCGACAGGGAATCACCCCTCCACTTT. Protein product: CASSDRESPLHF.